Below are 18 T cell receptor beta chains sequenced from a single sample in a study of Ad26.COV2.S vaccination and SARS-CoV-2 variants. Measured with immunoSEQ multiplex PCR; TCRdb has only the in-frame clones, and not every one. The data hold some 290,000 clones, with roughly 86% observed a single time. Indicated treatment: approximately 18 received Ad26.COV2.S at low or high dose, single or two shots; roughly five received placebo; per-sample allocation not given. Sampling took place 63 days after the first vaccine or placebo injection. The input for sequencing was peripheral blood, taken in a trial of Ad26.COV2.S vaccine versus placebo. All receptors derive from a person between 18 and 60 years old who received the Ad26.COV2.S COVID-19 vaccine or a placebo.

This clone was recorded a few times. The CDR3 reads CAWSRSRDTQYF. The CDR3, as DNA: TGTGCCTGGAGTAGGTCTAGAGATACGCAGTATTTT. This chain links TRBV30 with TRBJ2-3; D gene ambiguous. Trimming cost V 2 bases and J 5 bases, with 8 bases left between them. CDR1 is GTSNPN, CDR2 SVGIG, per germline (reference sequence). The CDR3 length is 12 residues.

The chain links TRBV4-3 to TRBJ1-5; TRBD1 is a possible D gene (5 bases). The CDR3 covers 13 residues. V lost 3 bases and J lost 4, with 7 bases in between. CDR1 is LGHNA and CDR2 is YSLEER in the germline V gene. The CDR3 DNA follows: TGCGCCAGCAGCCAGGGGGTGAATCAGCCCCAGCATTTT. This sequence encodes CASSQGVNQPQHF.

This rearrangement joins TRBV18 to TRBJ2-3; a weak D match, TRBD2 (6 bases). CDR1 is KGHSH, CDR2 LQKENI, per germline. The CDR3 spans 15 residues. V was clipped by 1 base and J by 6 bases, with 14 bases between them. CDR3 sequence: CASSPLSTREDTQYF. CDR3 in DNA: TGTGCCAGCTCACCACTGTCCACTCGGGAGGATACGCAGTATTTT. The full variable domain, rest sourced from reference TRBV18 and TRBJ2-3, is NAGVMQNPRHLVRRRGQEARLRCSPMKGHSHVYWYRQLPEEGLKFMVYLQKENIIDESGMPKERFSAEFPKEGPSILRIQQVVRGDSAAYFCASSPLSTREDTQYFGPGTRLTVL.

The chain uses TRBV19 and TRBJ2-7; 9 bases match TRBD1. The junction had 1 base not matched to a gene; V was cut back by 3 bases and J by 7 bases. The CDR3 consists of 12 residues. Germline CDR1 and CDR2: LNHDA and SQIVND (reference sequence). The CDR3 sequence: CASSIDRGEQYF. DNA of the CDR3: TGTGCCAGTAGTATCGACAGGGGGGAGCAGTACTTC. Based on the CDR3 plus reference TRBV19 and TRBJ2-7, the full variable domain is DGGITQSPKYLFRKEGQNVTLSCEQNLNHDAMYWYRQDPGQGLRLIYYSQIVNDFQKGDIAEGYSVSREKKESFPLTVTSAQKNPTAFYLCASSIDRGEQYFGPGTRLTVT.

The V call is TRBV5-1, the J call TRBJ2-5, with TRBD2 identical over 15 bases. The germline gives CDR1 SGHRS, CDR2 YFSETQ. This CDR3 contains 16 residues. With V trimmed by 4 bases and J by 4 bases, 5 bases remained unmatched. CDR3 nucleotide sequence: TGCGCCAGCAGCCTTGGACTAGCGGGGGGGCCAGAGACCCAGTACTTC. This gives the protein CASSLGLAGGPETQYF.

DNA for the CDR3: TGTGCCAGCAGCCTGTCGGCGCCAAACACCATATATTTT. It yields the protein CASSLSAPNTIYF. V and J are TRBV7-2 and TRBJ1-3, with D uncertain. V shed 5 bases and J shed 6 bases, with 11 bases lying between them. CDR3 length equals 13 residues. CDR1 is SGHTA and CDR2 is FQGNSA in the germline V gene.

A note on this clone: The junction shows a germline mismatch at one end, possibly a read error. The rearrangement joins TRBV10-3 to TRBJ1-6; no definite D call. The CDR3 has 13 amino acids. Per germline, CDR1 ENHRY and CDR2 SYGVKD. CDR3 nucleotides: TGTGCCATCAATGAGGGTAGTGGTTCACCCCTCCACTTT. Protein product: CAINEGSGSPLHF.

This clone was seen a single time. The rearrangement links TRBV9 to TRBJ2-3; unclear D gene. The CDR3 is 12 residues long. V lost 5 bases and J 3 bases, leaving 7 bases between the germline ends. CDR1 SGDLS and CDR2 YYNGEE come from the germline V gene. The CDR3 sequence is CASRALTDTQYF. The CDR3 DNA follows: TGTGCCAGCAGAGCGCTTACAGATACGCAGTATTTT. The full variable domain, completed using reference TRBV9 and TRBJ2-3, is DSGVTQTPKHLITATGQRVTLRCSPRSGDLSVYWYQQSLDQGLQFLIQYYNGEERAKGNILERFSAQQFPDLHSELNLSSLELGDSALYFCASRALTDTQYFGPGTRLTVL.

The J gene is TRBJ2-1, the V gene TRBV15, with D unclear. V lost 5 bases and J lost 9, with 20 bases in between. Germline CDR1 LNHNV, CDR2 YYDKDF (reference sequence). The CDR3 length is 15 residues. The CDR3 loop is CATSVVLIDSGEQFF. The CDR3 DNA is TGTGCCACCAGCGTGGTCCTAATTGATTCGGGTGAGCAGTTCTTC.

The rearrangement links TRBV6-5 to TRBJ1-5; D might be TRBD1 (5 bases). This CDR3 spans 14 amino acids. V lost 5 bases and J lost 6, with 14 bases in between. Germline V gene sequence: CDR1 MNHEY, CDR2 SVGAGI. CDR3 sequence (DNA): TGTGCCAGCAGTCCGACCGGGACGAGTCAGCCCCAGCATTTT. Translation gives CASSPTGTSQPQHF.

This clone has only a few counts. The chain carries TRBV18 and TRBJ2-2, with D maybe TRBD2 (6 bases). The CDR3 has 15 residues. The germline gives CDR1 KGHSH, CDR2 LQKENI. The V and J ends lost 2 bases and 6 bases respectively, with 13 bases between them. The CDR3 here is CASSPSQGLAGELFF. The CDR3 DNA reads as TGTGCCAGCTCACCAAGCCAGGGACTGGCCGGGGAGCTGTTTTTT.

V and J are TRBV5-4 and TRBJ2-1; D is possibly TRBD1 or TRBD2 (5 bases each). The V gene lost 5 bases and the J gene lost 6 bases, with 21 bases spanning the gap. CDR1 and CDR2 (germline): SGHNT, YYREEE (reference sequence). The CDR3 spans 16 residues. CDR3 sequence: CASRRFEGIKINEQFF. The CDR3 nucleotides are TGTGCCAGCAGGCGTTTCGAGGGGATCAAAATCAATGAGCAGTTCTTC. The full variable domain, in which reference TRBV5-4 and TRBJ2-1 provide the parts outside the CDR3, is ETGVTQSPTHLIKTRGQQVTLRCSSQSGHNTVSWYQQALGQGPQFIFQYYREEENGRGNFPPRFSGLQFPNYSSELNVNALELDDSALYLCASRRFEGIKINEQFFGPGTRLTVL.

This clone has just one count. The chain has TRBV7-9 and TRBJ1-2, with TRBD1 as a possible D gene (5 bases). This CDR3 contains 16 residues. V shed 7 bases and J shed 1 base, with 19 bases lying between them. The germline gives CDR1 SEHNR, CDR2 FQNEAQ (reference sequence). Here the CDR3 reads CASTNWRDGFNYGYTF. CDR3 DNA: TGTGCCAGCACCAACTGGAGGGACGGTTTTAACTATGGCTACACCTTC.

This clone has just a few counts. The genes are TRBV5-1 and TRBJ1-6, with TRBD1 as a possible D gene (6 bases). Germline V gives CDR1 SGHRS, CDR2 YFSETQ. V lost 1 base to trimming and J lost 8 bases, with 16 bases between them. The CDR3 extends over 16 amino acids. The DNA of the CDR3 is TGCGCCAGCAGCTTGAATAGGGGGGGAGGGTATTCACCCCTCCACTTT. Protein product: CASSLNRGGGYSPLHF.

The chain employs TRBV11-3 and TRBJ2-1, with 13 bases aligning to TRBD2. The CDR3 is 17 residues long. J was trimmed by 3 bases and V by 3 bases; bases with no gene match: 5. Germline V CDR1 and CDR2: SGHNT, YENEEA. As DNA, the CDR3 is TGTGCCAGCAGCTTCGGACTAGCGGGGGCTTTCTACAATGAGCAGTTCTTC. The encoded protein is CASSFGLAGAFYNEQFF.

The chain has TRBV6-5 and TRBJ2-5; no clear D. Germline CDR1 MNHEY, CDR2 SVGAGI. The CDR3 is made up of 13 amino acids. V lost 8 bases and J lost 5, with 15 bases in between. CDR3 region: CASWVVVGETQYF. In nucleotides, the CDR3 is TGTGCCAGCTGGGTGGTCGTAGGGGAGACCCAGTACTTC.

As regards this clone: This sample also contains other DNA sequences that code for the same CDR3. For the CDR3, the DNA is TGTGCCAGCAGCTTAGCTCGCCAAGAGACCCAGTACTTC. This codes for CASSLARQETQYF. The rearrangement uses TRBV7-6 and TRBJ2-5; D gene uncertain. In germline, CDR1 is SGHVS, CDR2 FNYEAQ. The CDR3 sequence is 13 residues long. V gave up 0 bases and J gave up 1 base, with 3 bases separating them.

Note on this clone: Different DNA sequences within this sample yield the same CDR3. The chain carries TRBV5-1 and TRBJ2-1; D could derive from TRBD1 or TRBD2 (5 bases each). The V end was cut by 3 bases, the J end by 4 bases, with 14 bases between. The V gene's germline CDR1 is SGHRS and CDR2 YFSETQ. The CDR3 runs 15 residues. The CDR3 DNA reads TGCGCCAGCAGCTCTTCCGGGACCGGTTACAATGAGCAGTTCTTC. Its translation is CASSSSGTGYNEQFF.